The present entry profiles one TCR beta chain with its context. This clone was detected once. What this receptor recognizes is not known. Within one base of it there is no much larger clone, and no base qualities were kept. TCRbeta CDR3 regions were amplified from genomic DNA using the immunoSEQ Assay, a bias-controlled multiplex PCR. As for how the authors treated the data: The number of nucleated cells in each sample was estimated by amplification of reference gene primers within the assay. Sequence reads were collapsed and filtered to measure the absolute abundance of every unique TCRbeta CDR3 rearrangement. Productive Simpson clonality was computed per sample as the square root of Simpson's diversity index over productive rearrangements. Sourced from immuneACCESS, this table was stored by TCRdb with only in-frame sequences that have V and J called. A share of the clones is absent; for the studies checked, an unresolved V gene accounts for under half, and the remainder has no known explanation. The DNA was the basis for D and trimming; V, J and clone size are from that table. The table for this sample lists roughly 80,000 clones; around 88% of them were counted only once. The top ten clones comprise about a sixth of the sample.

The collaborating institutions used their own protocols to collect whole blood in K2EDTA tubes. For TCRbeta analysis, collaborators shipped samples as frozen whole blood, isolated PBMCs, or DNA extracted from either of those sample types. This specimen comes from a study of blood T cell repertoires in COVID-19 (dated by TCRdb to the early 2020s). Study-wide context: The collaborator samples originated in the United States, Italy and Spain and spanned the acute and convalescent phases of COVID-19. The prospective study material was composed of cDNA or gDNA derived from T cells, B-cell-depleted T cells, or PBMCs. Deeply sampled blood TCRbeta repertoires from subjects exposed to, actively infected with, or recovered from COVID-19 were included in the dataset. The repertoires were made available in a free public database intended to serve as a resource for research on the immune response to SARS-CoV-2. Samples came from the ongoing ImmuneRACE study (first 160 participants) plus 1,254 subjects from 6 global collaborators. Sample metadata almost always included a de-identified subject ID, COVID-19 status, age in years and sex. Where HLA class I and class II types were available, the types were taken from metadata supplied by the sample provider, not from assay-based typing. The investigation overall reported the following: Clinical and demographic metadata were provided uncurated, with the amount varying by source and participant.

What was sequenced was peripheral blood. This TCR derives from a woman aged 55-70 years with acute or convalescent COVID-19.

The CDR3 protein is CASKLDYYEQYF. In nucleotides, the sequence is TGTGCCAGCAAATTGGACTATTACGAGCAGTACTTC. This chain joins TRBV6-6 to TRBJ2-7; 6 matching bases give a weak D call of TRBD2. Inclusive of the bounding cysteine and phenylalanine, the CDR3 is 12 residues long. Here the CDR3 DNA is all that survives: 36 bases in frame from base 1. The V and J ends are trimmed by 7 bases and 4 bases, leaving 11 bases between them. CDR1 and CDR2 are read off the germline V gene (reference sequence) as MNHNY and SVGAGI.